A selection of T cell receptor beta chains follows, all from one sample in a study of CD8 T cells in ankylosing spondylitis. From the 5' RACE reads, TCRdb called clonotypes with MiXCR, one entry per CDR3 protein. The sample gives under 300,000 distinct CDR3 sequences, about 10% of which show up once; around 6.5% is in the top ten. Sequencing was done on a sample of blood, either unsorted or a sorted T cell fraction (not recorded which). The receptors derive from a male donor with ankylosing spondylitis or in good health (not recorded which). CDR3s include the opening cysteine and the closing phenylalanine or tryptophan. A D gene is named only where the DNA matches it firmly. Clone size is not always given. Where it is, it says once, few, many or a class for expanded clones.

>TRBJ2-7|few|.|TRBV5-5
CASSLGDGPYEQHF
TGTGCCAGCAGCTTAGGGGACGGACCCTACGAGCAGCACTTC
>TRBJ2-1|many|.|TRBV12-3/TRBV12-4
CASSFSSESYNEQFF
TGTGCCAGCAGTTTTTCTAGCGAGTCCTACAATGAGCAGTTCTTC
>TRBJ2-3|many|.|TRBV10-3
CAISSGAGTDTQYF
TGTGCCATCAGTTCAGGGGCCGGCACAGATACGCAGTATTTT
>TRBJ2-3|many|.|TRBV20-1
CSARGGSSTDTQYF
TGCAGTGCTAGAGGAGGGTCGAGCACAGATACGCAGTATTTT
>TRBJ2-5|few|TRBD2|TRBV24-1
CATSDPSGSLETQYF
TGTGCCACCAGTGACCCTAGCGGGAGTCTGGAGACCCAGTACTTC
>TRBJ1-5|many|.|TRBV29-1
CSVTTGADQPQHF
TGCAGCGTAACTACGGGGGCTGATCAGCCCCAGCATTTT
>TRBJ1-3|few|TRBD1|TRBV27
CASSPDPGGPGNTIYF
TGTGCCAGCAGTCCCGACCCAGGGGGGCCTGGAAACACCATATATTTT
>TRBJ2-1|.|.|TRBV24-1
CGTCDLPGAVTGPIRYNEQFF
TGTGGCACCTGTGATTTGCCGGGAGCGGTCACGGGACCAATACGATACAATGAGCAGTTCTTC
>TRBJ2-5|.|.|TRBV20-1
CSARDRGETQYF
TGCAGTGCCCGTGACCGGGGAGAGACCCAGTACTTC
>TRBJ1-6|.|.|TRBV2
CASSGQDSPLHF
TGTGCCAGCAGTGGACAGGATTCACCCCTCCACTTT
>TRBJ2-3|.|.|TRBV11-2
CASSLWSVASTDTQYF
TGTGCCAGCAGCTTATGGAGCGTCGCGAGCACAGATACGCAGTATTTT
>TRBJ1-1|many|.|TRBV24-1
CATSDVTGEAFF
TGTGCCACCAGTGACGTGACAGGAGAAGCTTTCTTT
>TRBJ2-7|many|TRBD2|TRBV5-5
CASIPDPLRGISYEQYF
TGTGCCAGCATACCCGACCCTCTGCGGGGGATCTCCTACGAGCAGTACTTC
>TRBJ2-3|many|TRBD2|TRBV4-1
CASSQGRLAGGTDTQYF
TGCGCCAGCAGCCAAGGACGACTAGCGGGAGGCACAGATACGCAGTATTTT
>TRBJ1-3|few|.|TRBV20-1
CSASWSGTGNTIYF
TGCAGTGCTAGTTGGTCGGGAACTGGAAACACCATATATTTT
>TRBJ2-3|many|.|TRBV29-1
CSVRFTDTQYF
TGCAGCGTACGATTCACAGATACGCAGTATTTT
>TRBJ2-7|few|.|TRBV27
CASRMRGSGPILYEQYF
TGTGCCAGCAGGATGAGGGGCTCAGGGCCTATCCTCTACGAGCAGTACTTC
>TRBJ2-5|many|.|TRBV20-1
CSAGTSGTQYF
TGCAGTGCTGGGACCTCGGGGACCCAGTACTTC
>TRBJ2-7|many|.|TRBV5-1
CASSRSGPAYEQYF
TGCGCCAGCAGCCGATCCGGGCCCGCCTACGAGCAGTACTTC
>TRBJ1-1|.|TRBD1|TRBV5-1
CASSSTGLANTEAFF
TGCGCCAGCAGTTCGACAGGGTTGGCGAACACTGAAGCTTTCTTT
>TRBJ1-3|few|.|TRBV6-1
CASSPAVGAGNTIYF
TGTGCCAGCAGCCCGGCGGTTGGGGCTGGAAACACCATATATTTT
>TRBJ2-7|.|TRBD1|TRBV18
CASSPGQGSGAYEQYF
TGTGCCAGCTCACCAGGACAGGGATCGGGGGCCTACGAGCAGTACTTC
>TRBJ2-1|.|.|TRBV7-6
CASSPGTGVEQFF
TGTGCCAGCAGCCCCGGGACCGGCGTTGAGCAGTTCTTC
>TRBJ1-2|many|.|TRBV5-1
CASSLGGEGYTF
TGCGCCAGCAGCTTGGGAGGGGAAGGCTACACCTTC
>TRBJ1-1|.|.|TRBV3-1
CASSLIDKNTEAFF
TGTGCCAGCAGCCTAATCGACAAGAACACTGAAGCTTTCTTT
>TRBJ2-7|many|TRBD1|TRBV5-1
CASSLDGQGTYEQYF
TGCGCCAGCAGCTTGGATGGACAGGGAACCTACGAGCAGTACTTC